The source of this T cell receptor (beta chain) is a study of shared clonotypes between healthy human individuals. TCRdb keeps only in-frame clones here, not all; method: immunoSEQ multiplex PCR. The sample holds about 730,000 clones, approximately 72% seen once. Splitting of CD4+ cells produced CD45RA+ naive and CD45RA-negative memory subsets. This CDR3 has 13 amino acids. Germline V lookup: CDR1 SGHAT, CDR2 FQNNGV. The V end was cut by 5 bases, the J end by 4 bases, with 9 bases between. Sequenced input: memory CD4+ T cells sorted from blood. Subset defined: CD45RA-negative fraction. This clonotype was obtained from a woman between 25 and 40 years old in good health. The chain links TRBV11-2 to TRBJ2-1; D is undetermined. The CDR3 DNA sequence: TGTGCCAGCAGCCCCGGCTTATACAATGAGCAGTTCTTC. Its translation is CASSPGLYNEQFF.